This T cell receptor (beta chain) was profiled in a study of CD8 T cells in Susac syndrome. As for the study in general: Intravenous immunoglobulin alone or corticosteroids were being given to patients with Susac syndrome at blood draw, unless they were therapy-naive.

Trimming took 0 bases from V and 9 from J, leaving 6 bases between them. The CDR3 spans 13 residues. CDR1 and CDR2 from the germline V gene are LGHNA and YSLEER. When the RNA was reverse transcribed, random hexamers were used with an input of roughly 0.45 to 1 ug. The CDR3 of TCR beta was amplified by immunoSEQ multiplex PCR across 54 Vbeta and 13 Jbeta. TCRdb recomputed calls from the immunoSEQ multiplex PCR reads with MiXCR, one row per CDR3 protein. The data hold 150,000 or so distinct CDR3 sequences, with 95% to 97% observed a single time. The sequenced sample was CD4+ T cells from PBMCs. This sequence originates from a human donor with Susac syndrome. The V and J genes are TRBV4-3 and TRBJ1-6; no firm D call. The CDR3 spells CASSQDPGSPLHF. CDR3 nucleotide sequence: TGCGCCAGCAGCCAAGATCCCGGTTCACCCCTCCACTTT.